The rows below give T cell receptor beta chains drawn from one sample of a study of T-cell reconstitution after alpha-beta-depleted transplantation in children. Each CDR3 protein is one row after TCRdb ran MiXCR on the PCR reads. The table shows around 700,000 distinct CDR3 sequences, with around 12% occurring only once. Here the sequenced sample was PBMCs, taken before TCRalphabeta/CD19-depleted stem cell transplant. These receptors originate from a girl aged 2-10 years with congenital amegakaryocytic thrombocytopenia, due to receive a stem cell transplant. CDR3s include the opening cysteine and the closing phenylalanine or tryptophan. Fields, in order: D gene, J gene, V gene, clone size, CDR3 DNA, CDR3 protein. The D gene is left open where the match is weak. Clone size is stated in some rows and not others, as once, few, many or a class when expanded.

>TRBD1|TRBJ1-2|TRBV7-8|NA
TGTGCCAGCAGCGGGGACAGGGGAGGGTATGGCTACACCTTC
CASSGDRGGYGYTF
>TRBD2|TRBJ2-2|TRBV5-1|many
TGCGCCAGCAGTTTTCTAGCCTCCAGCGGGGCGAACACCGGGGAGCTGTTTTTT
CASSFLASSGANTGELFF
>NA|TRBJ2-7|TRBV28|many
TGTGCCAGCAGGGGAGAACCAACCTACGAGCAGTACTTC
CASRGEPTYEQYF
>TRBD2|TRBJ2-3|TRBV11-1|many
TGTGCCAGCACCCCGAGCGGGACTAGCGGGACCCCGGTCGATACGCAGTATTTT
CASTPSGTSGTPVDTQYF
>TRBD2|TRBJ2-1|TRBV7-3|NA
TGTGCCAGCAGTCCCGAGCCAGGGACTAACGCCCATATTTTCTTC
CASSPEPGTNAHIFF
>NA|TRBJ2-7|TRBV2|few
TGTGCCAGCAGTGATCAGGCCTACGAGCAGTACTTC
CASSDQAYEQYF
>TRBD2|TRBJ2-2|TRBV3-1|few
TGTGCCATCTCGGGACTAGCGGGAGGGTCGAACACCGGGGAGCTGTTTTTT
CAISGLAGGSNTGELFF
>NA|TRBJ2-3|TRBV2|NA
TGTGCCAGCAGTGTAACTAGCACAGATACGCAGTATTTT
CASSVTSTDTQYF
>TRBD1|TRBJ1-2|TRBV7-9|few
TGTGCCAGCAGCCCGGGGACAGGGTGGGACTATGGCTACACCTTC
CASSPGTGWDYGYTF
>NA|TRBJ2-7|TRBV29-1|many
TGCAGCGTTCGGCGGGCCAGCTCCTACGAGCAGTACTTC
CSVRRASSYEQYF
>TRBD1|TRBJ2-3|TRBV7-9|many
TGTGCCAGCAAAGGTGAAGGGGGCAGAACAGATACGCAGTATTTT
CASKGEGGRTDTQYF
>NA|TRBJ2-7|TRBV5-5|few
TGTGCCAGCAGCTTGTACAGCCAGACCTACGAGCAGTACTTC
CASSLYSQTYEQYF
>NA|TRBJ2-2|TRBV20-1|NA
TGCAGTGCTACCCCCTCCCTCGCAAACACCGGGGAGCTGTTTTTT
CSATPSLANTGELFF
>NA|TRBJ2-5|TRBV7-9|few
TGTGCCAGCATCCTGAATACGGGGAGTTTGGAGACCCAGTACTTC
CASILNTGSLETQYF
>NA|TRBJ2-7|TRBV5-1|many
TGCGCCAGCAGCTTGGCCTTCGCCCACGAGCAGTACTTC
CASSLAFAHEQYF
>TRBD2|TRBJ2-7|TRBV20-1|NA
TGCAGTGCTGGGAGGACTAGCGGGAGACTAAGGGCCACCTACGAGCAGTCCTTC
CSAGRTSGRLRATYEQSF
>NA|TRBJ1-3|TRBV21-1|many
TGTGCCAGCAGAAATAGCTCTGGAAACACCATATATTTT
CASRNSSGNTIYF
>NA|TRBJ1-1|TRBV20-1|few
TGCAGTGCTAGAGAGTGGCGGAGGCTCGTGAACACTGAAGCTTTCTTT
CSAREWRRLVNTEAFF
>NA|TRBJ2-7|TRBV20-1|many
TGCAGTGCCGCTCAGTCTGGACCCTACGAGCAGTACTTC
CSAAQSGPYEQYF
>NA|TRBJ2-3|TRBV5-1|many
TGCGCCAGCAGCTTGGTGCGGGGTATCACAGATACGCAGTATTTT
CASSLVRGITDTQYF
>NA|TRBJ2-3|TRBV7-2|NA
TGTGCCAGCAGCATCGCAGGGCGGGCAGATACGCAGTATTTT
CASSIAGRADTQYF
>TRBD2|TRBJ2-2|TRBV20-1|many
TGCGGTGGACTAGCGGACCGCACCGGGGAGCTGTTTTTT
CGGLADRTGELFF
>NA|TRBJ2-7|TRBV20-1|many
TGCAGTGCTAGAGGAACTAGTTTGGTCCCCTACGAGCAGTACTTC
CSARGTSLVPYEQYF
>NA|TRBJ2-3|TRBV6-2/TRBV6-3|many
TGTGCCAGCAGCCCGGAGGGGAGCACAGATACGCAGTATTTT
CASSPEGSTDTQYF
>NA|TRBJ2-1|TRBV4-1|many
TGCGCCAGCAGCCCCCCAGTGGGTCTCGGCTACAATGAGCAGTTCTTC
CASSPPVGLGYNEQFF